This TCR beta chain was sequenced for a study of shared clonotypes between healthy human individuals. For the study at large: CD8 memory received one plate per donor, CD8 naive two, CD4 memory three and CD4 naive three. Study findings and constraints: All-four-donor shared clonotypes had higher generation probabilities than non-shared clonotypes did. Clonotypes that were shared across four donors made up 4% to 6% of naive CD4 clonotypes.

Comments on this clone: What it binds is unknown.

The authors ran the assay at deep level. TCRdb's table, derived via immunoSEQ multiplex PCR, lists solely in-frame clones and lacks some. The sample lists millions of clones; about 95% were seen once. Terminally differentiated effector memory CD45RA+ cells were left out of the naive CD8 fraction, which was CD45RO-negative and positively selected for CCR7. This clonotype was obtained from a man between 18 and 29 years old in good health. Sequenced sample: naive CD8+ T cells sorted from blood.

The CDR3 protein is CARGPGNTIYF. The CDR3 region has the DNA TGTGCCAGGGGGCCTGGAAACACCATATATTTT. The chain couples TRBV21-1 to TRBJ1-3; the DNA was not compared with TRBD1, the D call given in the table. TRBV21-1 is tagged as a pseudogene. The length of the CDR3 is 11 residues.